This T cell receptor (beta chain) is from a study of cytomegalovirus exposure and HLA in healthy donors. Whole-study findings and limits: In a later analysis, compared with equally common non-associated chains, HLA-associated beta chains were more expanded.

The CDR3 runs 16 residues. Germline CDR1 and CDR2: SGHRS and YFSETQ. The PCR had 60 Vbeta and 13 Jbeta primers. As processed by the authors: There were 70 million to 95 million unique TCR beta chains by a later count, and approximately 12 million of them were shared. The repertoire was sequenced with immunoSEQ multiplex PCR; TCRdb's copy has only in-frame clones and lacks some. The V and J calls and the clone size are those of that table, but D and trimming were determined from the DNA. Its clone listing holds around 200,000 clones. As to this clone: No antigen is known for it.

The sequenced sample was PBMCs. The clonotype was recovered from a girl aged 2 to 10 in good health and CMV-seropositive. V is TRBV5-1 and J is TRBJ2-5, with D maybe TRBD2 (5 bases). The J call could be wrong; TRBJ2-7 is a better fit for the DNA end. The CDR3 region has the DNA TGCGCCAGCAGCATCCTCCTCGGGATTCCGACCTACGAGCAGTACTTC. Protein product: CASSILLGIPTYEQYF.